This TCR beta chain was obtained from a study of shared clonotypes between healthy human individuals. As for the study in general: Three CD4 naive, three CD4 memory, two CD8 naive and one CD8 memory plate were used per donor.

Researchers ran the assay at a deep level. The method was immunoSEQ multiplex PCR; TCRdb's version includes in-frame clones alone and lacks a portion of them. Of millions of clones listed, 90% to 95% are singletons. On this clone: Other DNA sequences in this specimen translate into the identical CDR3.

Sequenced sample: naive CD4+ T cells sorted from blood. Subset: CD45RA+ positively selected. The TCR comes from a man younger than 35 in good health.

This CDR3 reads CASSYGGGNQPQHF. CDR3 coding DNA: TGTGCCAGCAGTTATGGTGGGGGCAATCAGCCCCAGCATTTT. This chain joins TRBV6-5 and TRBJ1-5; D gene unclear. Trimming removed 3 bases from V and 2 bases from J, with 8 bases in between. From germline, CDR1 is MNHEY and CDR2 SVGAGI. This CDR3 region has 14 residues.